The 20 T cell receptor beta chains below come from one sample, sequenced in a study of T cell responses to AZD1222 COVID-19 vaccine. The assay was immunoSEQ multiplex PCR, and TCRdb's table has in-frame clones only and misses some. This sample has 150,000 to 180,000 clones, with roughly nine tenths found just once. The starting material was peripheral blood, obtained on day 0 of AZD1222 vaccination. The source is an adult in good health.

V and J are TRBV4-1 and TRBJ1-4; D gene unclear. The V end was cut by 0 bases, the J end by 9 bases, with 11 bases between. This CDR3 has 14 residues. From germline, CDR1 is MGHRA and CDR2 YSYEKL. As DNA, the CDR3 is TGCGCCAGCAGCCAAGATACTGATTGGAAAAAACTGTTTTTT. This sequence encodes CASSQDTDWKKLFF.

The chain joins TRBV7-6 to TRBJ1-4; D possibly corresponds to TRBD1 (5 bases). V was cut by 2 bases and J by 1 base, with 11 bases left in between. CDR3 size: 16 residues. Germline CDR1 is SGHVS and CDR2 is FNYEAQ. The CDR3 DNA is TGTGCCAGCAGCTTAAGGCTCCAGGGAACTAATGAAAAACTGTTTTTT. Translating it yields CASSLRLQGTNEKLFF.

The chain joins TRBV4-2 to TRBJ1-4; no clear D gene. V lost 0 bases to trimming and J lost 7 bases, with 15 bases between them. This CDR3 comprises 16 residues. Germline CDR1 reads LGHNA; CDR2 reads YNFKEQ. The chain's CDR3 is CASSQDLGRVGEKLFF. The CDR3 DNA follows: TGTGCCAGCAGCCAAGATCTGGGCAGAGTAGGTGAAAAACTGTTTTTT.

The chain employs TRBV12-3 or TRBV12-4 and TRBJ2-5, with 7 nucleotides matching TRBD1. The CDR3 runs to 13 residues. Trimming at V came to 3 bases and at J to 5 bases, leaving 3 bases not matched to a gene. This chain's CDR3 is CASSFQGVETQYF. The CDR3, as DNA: TGTGCCAGCAGTTTTCAGGGGGTCGAGACCCAGTACTTC.

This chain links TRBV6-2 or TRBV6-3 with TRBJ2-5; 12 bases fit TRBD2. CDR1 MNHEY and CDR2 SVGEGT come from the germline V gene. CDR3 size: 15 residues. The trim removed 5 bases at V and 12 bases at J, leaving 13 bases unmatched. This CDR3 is CASSGTSGGTDSKYF. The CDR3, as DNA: TGTGCCAGCAGTGGTACTAGCGGGGGGACCGACTCCAAGTACTTC.

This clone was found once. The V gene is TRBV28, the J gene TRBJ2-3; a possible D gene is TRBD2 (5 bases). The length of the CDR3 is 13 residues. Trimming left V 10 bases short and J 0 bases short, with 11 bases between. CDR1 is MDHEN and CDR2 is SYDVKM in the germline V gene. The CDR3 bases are TGTGCCACCTGGACTTCTAGCACAGATACGCAGTATTTT. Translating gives CATWTSSTDTQYF.

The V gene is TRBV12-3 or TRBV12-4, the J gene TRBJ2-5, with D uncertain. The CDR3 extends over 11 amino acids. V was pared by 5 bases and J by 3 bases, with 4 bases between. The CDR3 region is CASSNKETQYF. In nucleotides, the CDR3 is TGTGCCAGCAGTAATAAAGAGACCCAGTACTTC.

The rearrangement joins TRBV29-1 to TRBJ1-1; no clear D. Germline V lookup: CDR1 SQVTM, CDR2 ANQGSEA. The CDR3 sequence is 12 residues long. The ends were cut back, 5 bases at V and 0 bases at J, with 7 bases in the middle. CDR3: CSVTTMNTEAFF. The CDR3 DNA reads TGCAGCGTTACGACTATGAACACTGAAGCTTTCTTT.

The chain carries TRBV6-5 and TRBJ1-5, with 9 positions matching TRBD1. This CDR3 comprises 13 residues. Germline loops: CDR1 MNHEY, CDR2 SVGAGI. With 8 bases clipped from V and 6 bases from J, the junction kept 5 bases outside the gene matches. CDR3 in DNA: TGTGCCAGCGACCGGGACAGGGTTCAGCCCCAGCATTTT. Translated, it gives CASDRDRVQPQHF.

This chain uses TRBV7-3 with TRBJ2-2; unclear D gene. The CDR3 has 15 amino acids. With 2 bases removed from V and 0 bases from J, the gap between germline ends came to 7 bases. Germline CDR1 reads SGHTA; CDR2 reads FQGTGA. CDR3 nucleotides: TGTGCCAGCAGCTTATTAGCTACGAACACCGGGGAGCTGTTTTTT. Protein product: CASSLLATNTGELFF.

The CDR3 spells CASRPEASYEQYF. DNA of the CDR3: TGTGCCAGCAGACCGGAGGCGTCCTACGAGCAGTACTTC. This chain uses TRBV6-5 with TRBJ2-7, with D perhaps TRBD2 (5 bases). CDR1 and CDR2 from the germline V gene are MNHEY and SVGAGI. The V and J ends lost 6 bases and 1 base respectively, with 10 bases between them. This CDR3 spans 13 amino acids.

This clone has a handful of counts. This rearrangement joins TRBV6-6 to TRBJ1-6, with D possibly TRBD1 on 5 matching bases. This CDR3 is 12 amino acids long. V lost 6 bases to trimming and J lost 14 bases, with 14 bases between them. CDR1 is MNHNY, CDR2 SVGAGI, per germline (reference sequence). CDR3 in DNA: TGTGCCAGCAGAAAACAGGAGTCGGCCCTCCACTTT. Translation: CASRKQESALHF.

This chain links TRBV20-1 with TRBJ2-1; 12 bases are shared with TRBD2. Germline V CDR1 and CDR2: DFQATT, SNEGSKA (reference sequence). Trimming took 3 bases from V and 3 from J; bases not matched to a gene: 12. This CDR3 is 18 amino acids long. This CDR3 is CSASWAGRLAGDYNEQFF. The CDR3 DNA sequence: TGCAGTGCTAGTTGGGCCGGGCGACTAGCGGGGGACTACAATGAGCAGTTCTTC.

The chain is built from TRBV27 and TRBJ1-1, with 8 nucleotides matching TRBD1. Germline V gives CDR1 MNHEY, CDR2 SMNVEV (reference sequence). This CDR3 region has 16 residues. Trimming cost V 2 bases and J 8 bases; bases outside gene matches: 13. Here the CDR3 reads CASSLHPGRGPTEAFF. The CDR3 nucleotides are TGTGCCAGCAGTTTACACCCCGGCAGGGGGCCAACCGAAGCTTTCTTT.

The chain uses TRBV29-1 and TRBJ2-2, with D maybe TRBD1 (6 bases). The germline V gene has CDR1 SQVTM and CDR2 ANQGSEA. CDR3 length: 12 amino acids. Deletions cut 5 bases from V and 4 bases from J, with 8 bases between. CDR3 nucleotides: TGCAGCGTTTGGGGGCGCACCGGGGAGCTGTTTTTT. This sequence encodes CSVWGRTGELFF.

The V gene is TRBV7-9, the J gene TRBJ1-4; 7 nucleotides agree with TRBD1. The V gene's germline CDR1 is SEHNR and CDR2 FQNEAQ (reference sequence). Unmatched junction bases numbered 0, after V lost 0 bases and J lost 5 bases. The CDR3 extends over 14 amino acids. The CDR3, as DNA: TGTGCCAGCAGCTTAGCACAGGGGAATGAAAAACTGTTTTTT. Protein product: CASSLAQGNEKLFF.

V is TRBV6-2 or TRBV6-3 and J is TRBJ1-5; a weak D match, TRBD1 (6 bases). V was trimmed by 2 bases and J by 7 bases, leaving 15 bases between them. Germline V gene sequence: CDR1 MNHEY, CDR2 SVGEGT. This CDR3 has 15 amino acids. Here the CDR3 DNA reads TGTGCCAGCAGTTACACGGACAGACGGTACCAGCCCCAGCATTTT. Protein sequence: CASSYTDRRYQPQHF.

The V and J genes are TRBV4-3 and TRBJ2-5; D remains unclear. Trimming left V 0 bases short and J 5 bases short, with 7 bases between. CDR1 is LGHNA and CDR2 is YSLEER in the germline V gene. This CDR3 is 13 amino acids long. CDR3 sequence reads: CASSQELSETQYF. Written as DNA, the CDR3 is TGCGCCAGCAGCCAAGAGCTGTCGGAGACCCAGTACTTC.

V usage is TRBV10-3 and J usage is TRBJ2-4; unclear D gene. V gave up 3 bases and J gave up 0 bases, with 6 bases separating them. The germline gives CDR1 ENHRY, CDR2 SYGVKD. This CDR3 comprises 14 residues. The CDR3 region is CAISDPVAKNIQYF. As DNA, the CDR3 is TGTGCCATCAGTGATCCGGTAGCCAAAAACATTCAGTACTTC.

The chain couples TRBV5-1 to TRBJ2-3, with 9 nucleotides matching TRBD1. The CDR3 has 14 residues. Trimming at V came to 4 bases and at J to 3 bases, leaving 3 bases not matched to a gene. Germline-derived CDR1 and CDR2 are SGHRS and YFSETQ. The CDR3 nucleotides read TGCGCCAGCAGCCCCGGACAGGGGACAGATACGCAGTATTTT. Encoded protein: CASSPGQGTDTQYF.